This T cell receptor beta chain was identified during a study of OX40 agonist ivuxolimab in advanced cancers. Libraries were prepared by immunoSEQ multiplex PCR; TCRdb keeps only in-frame clonotypes and omits some of them. The sample contains fewer than 85,000 clones, over 85% of which appear only once. This sequence was found in an adult with an advanced solid tumor such as melanoma, head and neck, liver or kidney cancer. Sample: CD4+ or CD8+ T cells sorted from blood, taken in a trial of the OX40 agonist ivuxolimab.

CDR3 loop: CASSYQGQGITEAFF. CDR3 in DNA: TGTGCCAGCAGTTACCAGGGACAGGGGATCACTGAAGCTTTCTTT. The chain has TRBV6-5 and TRBJ1-1, with TRBD1 matching 10 bases. With V trimmed by 2 bases and J by 4 bases, 4 bases remained unmatched. The V gene's germline CDR1 is MNHEY and CDR2 SVGAGI. This CDR3 comprises 15 residues.